A selection of T cell receptor beta chains follows, all from one sample in a study of cytomegalovirus exposure and HLA in healthy donors. Only in-frame clones appear in the TCRdb table, and some are missing; sequencing was by immunoSEQ multiplex PCR. The sample holds around 150,000 clones, under 75% seen once. Sample: PBMCs. These receptors all stem from a man aged 35 to 55 in good health and CMV-seropositive. CDR3s include the opening cysteine and the closing phenylalanine or tryptophan. D genes are given only for firm matches. Clone size is not always given. Where it is, it says once, few, many or a class for expanded clones.

V,D,length,J,size,DNA,CDR3
TRBV2,TRBD2,14,TRBJ2-5,once,TGTGCCAGCATGAGTAGCGGGGGCGGAGAGACCCAGTACTTC,CASMSSGGGETQYF
TRBV6-4,TRBD1,13,TRBJ1-5,NA,TGTGCCAGCATACAGGGGGCAGGTCAGCCCCAGCATTTT,CASIQGAGQPQHF
TRBV7-6,TRBD2,14,TRBJ2-7,NA,TGTGCCAGCAGCTTGCGGGGGGGCCTAGGGGAGCAGTACTTC,CASSLRGGLGEQYF
TRBV7-7,NA,13,TRBJ2-7,NA,TGCGCTAGCAGCTTAAGGGGCGGGGACGAGCAGTACTTC,CASSLRGGDEQYF
TRBV11-2,TRBD1,14,TRBJ1-4,NA,TGTGCCAGCAGCCGGGACAGGGTGAATGAAAAACTGTTTTTT,CASSRDRVNEKLFF
TRBV5-8,TRBD1,16,TRBJ2-3,NA,TGTGCCAGCAGCTTACAGGGGATACCAAGCACAGATACGCAGTATTTT,CASSLQGIPSTDTQYF
TRBV4-3,NA,15,TRBJ1-2,NA,TGCGCCAGCAGCCAAGATGGTAGGGGGGGGAATGGCTACACCTTC,CASSQDGRGGNGYTF
TRBV7-9,NA,11,TRBJ1-2,NA,TGTGCCAGCAGCCGGACCGACTACTACACCTTC,CASSRTDYYTF
TRBV19,TRBD2,14,TRBJ2-3,NA,TGTGCCAGTAAAGTAGCGGGGTCCACAGATACGCAGTATTTT,CASKVAGSTDTQYF
TRBV7-6,NA,13,TRBJ2-2,NA,TGTGCCAGCAGCGTAAAGCGCTCCGGGGAGCTGTTTTTT,CASSVKRSGELFF
TRBV7-9,NA,16,TRBJ1-3,few,TGTGCCAGCAGCTTAGGGTCGGGGGACGACGGAAACACCATATATTTT,CASSLGSGDDGNTIYF
TRBV6-4,TRBD1,16,TRBJ1-1,NA,TGTGCCAGCAGTGAAACTACAGGGGCCGTTAACACTGAAGCTTTCTTT,CASSETTGAVNTEAFF
TRBV6-1,TRBD2,17,TRBJ2-2,once,TGTGCCAGCAGTGAGACTAGCTTGAGAGCGCACACCGGGGAGCTGTTTTTT,CASSETSLRAHTGELFF
TRBV4-3,NA,16,TRBJ2-1,NA,TGCGCCAGCAGCCAAGTGGCAGGCAGGAGGGCGGGTGAGCAGCTCTTC,CASSQVAGRRAGEQLF
TRBV28,NA,13,TRBJ1-5,NA,TGTGCCATCCATACAGGGTTCAATCAGCCCCAGCATTTT,CAIHTGFNQPQHF
TRBV4-3,NA,16,TRBJ2-7,NA,TGCGCCAGCAGCCAAAATTTAGCGGACGGAACCTACGAGCAGTACTTC,CASSQNLADGTYEQYF